This T cell receptor (beta chain) comes out of a study of blood T cell repertoires in COVID-19. V dropped 6 bases and J dropped 10; count of bases not matched to a gene: 6. This CDR3 region has 11 residues. Germline V CDR1 and CDR2: DFQATT, SNEGSKA (reference sequence). Profiling relied on immunoSEQ multiplex PCR, and the TCRdb table lists in-frame clones only, not all of them. The profile covers 200,000 to 300,000 clones, with roughly 88% appearing a single time and 0.95% to 1.5% taken by the ten largest. Sequencing was carried out using PBMCs or T cells enriched from blood (not recorded which). This TCR was sampled from a woman in her thirties or forties with acute COVID-19. The rearrangement links TRBV20-1 to TRBJ1-1, with 9 bases fitting TRBD1. CDR3 in DNA: TGCAGTGCGGGGCGACAGGGGGGAGCTTTCTTT. It translates to CSAGRQGGAFF.